This T cell receptor beta chain was profiled in a study of blood T cell repertoires in COVID-19. Study as a whole: There were acute and convalescent COVID-19 samples, and they came from the United States, Italy and Spain. PBMCs, B-cell-depleted T cells, or T cells provided the cDNA or gDNA that made up the material.

Looked up from germline, CDR1 is SGHVS and CDR2 is FQNEAQ. The CDR3 is 13 amino acids. Remarks on this clone: One end of the junction does not line up with germline, which may come from a read error.

The data were produced by immunoSEQ multiplex PCR, yet TCRdb's version contains in-frame clones alone and is incomplete. The sample has roughly 320,000 clones, about 87% seen once. The receptor's source is a man between 65 and 79 years old with acute or convalescent COVID-19. The chain has TRBV7-8 and TRBJ2-7; D tentatively fits TRBD1 or TRBD2 (5 bases each). Material for sequencing was peripheral blood. CDR3 nucleotide sequence: TGTGCCAGCAGTTTAGAGGGGCTTGGCGAGCAGTACTTC. As protein: CASSLEGLGEQYF.